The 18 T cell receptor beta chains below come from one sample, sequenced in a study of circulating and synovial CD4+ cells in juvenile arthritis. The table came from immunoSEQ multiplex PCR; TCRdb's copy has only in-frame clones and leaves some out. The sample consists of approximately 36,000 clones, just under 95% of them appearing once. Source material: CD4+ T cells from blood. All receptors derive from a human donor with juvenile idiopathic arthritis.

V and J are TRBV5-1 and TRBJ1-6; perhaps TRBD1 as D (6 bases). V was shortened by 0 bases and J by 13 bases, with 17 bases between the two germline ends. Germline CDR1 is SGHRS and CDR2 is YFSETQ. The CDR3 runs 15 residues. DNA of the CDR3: TGCGCCAGCAGCTTGGCCCTAGGGGGTCATCACCCCCTCCACTTT. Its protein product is CASSLALGGHHPLHF.

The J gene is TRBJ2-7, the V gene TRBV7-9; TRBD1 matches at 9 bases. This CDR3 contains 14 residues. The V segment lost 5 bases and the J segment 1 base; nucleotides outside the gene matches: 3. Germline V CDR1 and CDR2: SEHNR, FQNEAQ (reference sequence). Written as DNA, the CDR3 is TGTGCCAGCAGCGGACAGGGGAAATCCTACGAGCAGTACTTC. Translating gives CASSGQGKSYEQYF.

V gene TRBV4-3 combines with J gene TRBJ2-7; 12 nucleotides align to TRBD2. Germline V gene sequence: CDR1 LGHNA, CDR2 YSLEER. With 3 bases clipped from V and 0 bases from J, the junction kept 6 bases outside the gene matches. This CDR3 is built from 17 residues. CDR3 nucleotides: TGCGCCAGCAGCCAGGGGGCTAGCGGGGGGGGCTCCTACGAGCAGTACTTC. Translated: CASSQGASGGGSYEQYF.

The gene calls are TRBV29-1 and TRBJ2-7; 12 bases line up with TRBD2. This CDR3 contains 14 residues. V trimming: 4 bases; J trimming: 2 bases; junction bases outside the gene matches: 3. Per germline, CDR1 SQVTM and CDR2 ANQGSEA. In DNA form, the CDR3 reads TGCAGCGTTGGGTCTAGCGGGGGGGCCTACGAGCAGTACTTC. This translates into CSVGSSGGAYEQYF.

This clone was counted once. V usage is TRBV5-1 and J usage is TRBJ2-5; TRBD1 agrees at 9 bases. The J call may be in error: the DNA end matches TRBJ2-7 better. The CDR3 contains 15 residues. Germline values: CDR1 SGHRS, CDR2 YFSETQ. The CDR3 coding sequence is TGCGCCAGCAGCCTAGGGACAGGGTCCTCCTACGAGCAGTACTTC. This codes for CASSLGTGSSYEQYF.

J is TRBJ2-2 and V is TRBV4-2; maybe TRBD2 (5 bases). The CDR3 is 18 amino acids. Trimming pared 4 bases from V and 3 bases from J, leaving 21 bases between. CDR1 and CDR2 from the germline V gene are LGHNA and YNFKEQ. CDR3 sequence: CASSPGGTRALDTGELFF. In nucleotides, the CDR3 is TGTGCCAGCAGCCCAGGAGGTACGAGGGCGCTTGACACCGGGGAGCTGTTTTTT.

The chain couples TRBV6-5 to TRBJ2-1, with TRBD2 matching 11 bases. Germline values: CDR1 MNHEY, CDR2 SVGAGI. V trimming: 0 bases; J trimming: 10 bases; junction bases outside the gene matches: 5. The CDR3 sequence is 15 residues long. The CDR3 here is CASSYSGTSGFEQFF. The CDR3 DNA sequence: TGTGCCAGCAGTTACTCGGGGACTAGCGGATTCGAGCAGTTCTTC.

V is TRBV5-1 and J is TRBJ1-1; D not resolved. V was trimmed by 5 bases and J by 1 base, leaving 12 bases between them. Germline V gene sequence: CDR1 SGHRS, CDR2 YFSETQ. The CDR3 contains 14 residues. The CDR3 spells CASSRGMTNTEAFF. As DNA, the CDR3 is TGCGCCAGCAGTCGAGGGATGACGAACACTGAAGCTTTCTTT. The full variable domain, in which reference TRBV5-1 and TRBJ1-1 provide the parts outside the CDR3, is KAGVTQTPRYLIKTRGQQVTLSCSPISGHRSVSWYQQTPGQGLQFLFEYFSETQRNKGNFPGRFSGRQFSNSRSEMNVSTLELGDSALYLCASSRGMTNTEAFFGQGTRLTVV.

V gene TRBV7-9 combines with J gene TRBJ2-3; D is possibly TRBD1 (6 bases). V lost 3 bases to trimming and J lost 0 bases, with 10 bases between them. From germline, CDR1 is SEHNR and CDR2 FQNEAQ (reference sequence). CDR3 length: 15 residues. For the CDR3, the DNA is TGTGCCAGCAGCTTCTACCAGGGGAGCACAGATACGCAGTATTTT. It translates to CASSFYQGSTDTQYF.

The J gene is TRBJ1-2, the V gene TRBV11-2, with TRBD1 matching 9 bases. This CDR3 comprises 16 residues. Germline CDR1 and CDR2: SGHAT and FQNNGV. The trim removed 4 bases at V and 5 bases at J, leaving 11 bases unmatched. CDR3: CASSSFGRTGVYGYTF. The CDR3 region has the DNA TGTGCCAGCAGCTCGTTCGGTAGGACAGGGGTTTATGGCTACACCTTC.

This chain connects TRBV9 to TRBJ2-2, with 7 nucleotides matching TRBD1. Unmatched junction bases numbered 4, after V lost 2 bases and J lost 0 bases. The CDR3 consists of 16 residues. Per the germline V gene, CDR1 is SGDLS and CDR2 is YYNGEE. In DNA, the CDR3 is TGTGCCAGCAGCGTGACAGGGATTTCGAACACCGGGGAGCTGTTTTTT. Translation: CASSVTGISNTGELFF.

CDR3 nucleotide sequence: TGTGCCTGGAGTTCCGCAGGGACAGCGTCTTCCTACGAGCAGTACTTC. The encoded protein is CAWSSAGTASSYEQYF. The chain carries TRBV30 and TRBJ2-7; 7 bases map to TRBD1. This CDR3 has 16 residues. Trimming took 2 bases from V and 1 from J; bases not matched to a gene: 11. Germline V gives CDR1 GTSNPN, CDR2 SVGIG (reference sequence). The whole variable domain, filled in from reference TRBV30 and TRBJ2-7, reads SQTIHQWPATLVQPVGSPLSLECTVEGTSNPNLYWYRQAAGRGLQLLFYSVGIGQISSEVPQNLSASRPQDRQFILSSKKLLLSDSGFYLCAWSSAGTASSYEQYFGPGTRLTVT.

This CDR3 reads CASSLGGEVQPQHF. The CDR3 nucleotides read TGTGCCAGCAGCTTAGGAGGGGAGGTTCAGCCCCAGCATTTT. V is TRBV7-9 and J is TRBJ1-5; D might be TRBD1 (5 bases). CDR1 SEHNR and CDR2 FQNEAQ come from the germline V gene (reference sequence). The CDR3 runs 14 residues. The germline V and J ends were trimmed by 1 base and 6 bases, with 10 bases remaining between them.

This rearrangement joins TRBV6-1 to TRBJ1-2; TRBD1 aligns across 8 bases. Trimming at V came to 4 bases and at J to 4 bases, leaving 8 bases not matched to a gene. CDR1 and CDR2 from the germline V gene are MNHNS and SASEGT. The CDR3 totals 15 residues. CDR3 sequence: CASSGRQGLPYGYTF. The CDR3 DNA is TGTGCCAGCAGTGGACGACAGGGGCTTCCCTATGGCTACACCTTC.

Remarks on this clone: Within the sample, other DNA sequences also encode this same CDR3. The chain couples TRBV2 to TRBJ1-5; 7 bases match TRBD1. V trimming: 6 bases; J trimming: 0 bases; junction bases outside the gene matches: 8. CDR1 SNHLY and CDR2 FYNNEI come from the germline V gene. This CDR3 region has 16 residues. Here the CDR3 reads CASRTDRAYSNQPQHF. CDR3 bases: TGTGCCAGCAGAACTGACAGGGCCTATAGCAATCAGCCCCAGCATTTT.

CDR3 loop: CASSFQVEYEQYF. The CDR3, as DNA: TGTGCCAGCAGCTTCCAGGTAGAGTACGAGCAGTACTTC. This sequence joins TRBV7-9 and TRBJ2-7; D is unclear. Per the germline V gene, CDR1 is SEHNR and CDR2 is FQNEAQ (reference sequence). This CDR3 spans 13 amino acids. Between the trimmed V and J ends, which lost 3 bases and 4 bases, there was a span of 10 bases.

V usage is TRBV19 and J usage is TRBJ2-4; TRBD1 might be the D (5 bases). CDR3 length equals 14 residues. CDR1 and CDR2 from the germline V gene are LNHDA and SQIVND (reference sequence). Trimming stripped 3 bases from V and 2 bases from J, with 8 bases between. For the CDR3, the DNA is TGTGCCAGTAGTATTTCAGGGACCAAAAACATTCAGTACTTC. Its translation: CASSISGTKNIQYF.

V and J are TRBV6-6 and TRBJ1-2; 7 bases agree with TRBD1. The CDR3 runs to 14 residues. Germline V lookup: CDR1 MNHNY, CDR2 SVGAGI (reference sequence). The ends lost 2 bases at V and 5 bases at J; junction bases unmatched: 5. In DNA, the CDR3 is TGTGCCAGCAGTTACACCGACAGGGATTATGGCTACACCTTC. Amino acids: CASSYTDRDYGYTF.